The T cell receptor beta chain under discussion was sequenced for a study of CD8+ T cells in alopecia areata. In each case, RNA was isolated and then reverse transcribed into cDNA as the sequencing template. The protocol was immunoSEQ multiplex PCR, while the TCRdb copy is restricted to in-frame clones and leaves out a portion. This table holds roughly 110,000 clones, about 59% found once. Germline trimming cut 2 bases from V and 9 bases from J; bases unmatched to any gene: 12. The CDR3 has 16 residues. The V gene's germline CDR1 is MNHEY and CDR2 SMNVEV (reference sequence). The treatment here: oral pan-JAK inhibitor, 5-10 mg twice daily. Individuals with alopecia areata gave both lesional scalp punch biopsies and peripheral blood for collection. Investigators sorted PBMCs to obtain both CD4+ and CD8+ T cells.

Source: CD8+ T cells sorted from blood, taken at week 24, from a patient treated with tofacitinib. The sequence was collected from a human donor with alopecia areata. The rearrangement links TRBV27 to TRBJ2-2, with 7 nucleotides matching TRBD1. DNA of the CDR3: TGTGCCAGCAGTTTAGCGACAGGGCCCCAATCGCGGGAGCTGTTTTTT. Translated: CASSLATGPQSRELFF.